Shown below are 25 T cell receptor beta chains from a single sample sequenced in a study of cytomegalovirus exposure and HLA in healthy donors. The PCR made use of 60 Vbeta and 13 Jbeta primers. Some clones are missing from TCRdb's copy, which holds only in-frame ones; the method was immunoSEQ multiplex PCR. This table has approximately 150,000 clones, approximately 71% appearing once. The source material was PBMCs. The receptors stem from a man aged 40-55 years in good health and CMV-seronegative.

The V gene is TRBV6-5, the J gene TRBJ1-2, with no clear D. Germline loops: CDR1 MNHEY, CDR2 SVGAGI. This CDR3 region has 12 residues. The V gene lost 5 bases and the J gene lost 8 bases, with 12 bases spanning the gap. The CDR3 sequence is CASSDTGGGYTF. The CDR3, as DNA: TGTGCCAGCAGTGATACTGGCGGAGGCTACACCTTC.

This chain links TRBV6-4 with TRBJ2-1; 7 nucleotides agree with TRBD1. This CDR3 spans 14 amino acids. The germline V gene encodes CDR1 MRHNA and CDR2 SNTAGT. Trimming removed 4 bases from V and 9 bases from J; junction bases left unmatched: 9. CDR3 loop: CASSAEDRITEQFF. For the CDR3, the DNA is TGTGCCAGCAGTGCCGAGGACAGGATTACTGAGCAGTTCTTC.

This chain joins TRBV6-6 and TRBJ1-4; 10 positions agree with TRBD1. Germline V gene sequence: CDR1 MNHNY, CDR2 SVGAGI (reference sequence). The CDR3 length is 15 residues. V lost 5 bases, J lost 8 bases, and 8 bases stayed unmatched. The CDR3 here is CASSDTGTGVEKLFF. CDR3 bases: TGTGCCAGCAGTGACACCGGGACAGGGGTCGAAAAACTGTTTTTT.

The rearrangement links TRBV18 to TRBJ2-3, with 9 bases identical to TRBD2. There are 16 residues in the CDR3. The V and J ends lost 0 bases and 1 base, in that order; junction bases with no gene match: 2. Germline loops: CDR1 KGHSH, CDR2 LQKENI. The CDR3 loop reads CASSPPTSGRTDTQYF. The CDR3 nucleotides read TGTGCCAGCTCACCACCGACTAGCGGACGCACAGATACGCAGTATTTT.

The chain has TRBV25-1 and TRBJ2-5; 9 nucleotides align to TRBD1. There are 15 residues in the CDR3. Germline loops: CDR1 MGHDK, CDR2 SYGVNS. V lost 3 bases and J lost 1; bases outside the gene matches: 3. The chain's CDR3 is CASSDPTGGQETQYF. The CDR3 coding sequence is TGTGCCAGCAGTGACCCGACAGGGGGCCAAGAGACCCAGTACTTC.

This clone was observed once. The V gene is TRBV28, the J gene TRBJ2-6; 7 positions match TRBD1. V lost 5 bases, J lost 0 bases, and 1 base stayed unmatched. Germline CDR1 and CDR2: MDHEN and SYDVKM. The CDR3 is 15 amino acids. The CDR3 region has the DNA TGTGCCAGCAGTGGGGACAGCTCTGGGGCCAACGTCCTGACTTTC. Protein: CASSGDSSGANVLTF.

The CDR3 sequence is CASSYSYTSRYGYTF. The CDR3 coding sequence is TGTGCCAGCAGTTACTCGTACACCTCTCGATATGGCTACACCTTC. This chain uses TRBV6-5 with TRBJ1-2; D uncertain. The CDR3 consists of 15 residues. Germline CDR1 reads MNHEY; CDR2 reads SVGAGI. Trimming removed 0 bases at V and 5 bases at J, with 13 bases between.

The V call is TRBV11-2, the J call TRBJ1-3; TRBD1 might be the D (5 bases). Germline loops: CDR1 SGHAT, CDR2 FQNNGV. The CDR3 totals 14 residues. Trimming removed 5 bases from V and 1 base from J, with 9 bases in between. CDR3 sequence reads: CASSPTDSGNTIYF. The CDR3 DNA is TGTGCCAGCAGCCCGACAGATTCTGGAAACACCATATATTTT.

The chain has TRBV4-2 and TRBJ1-1, with D maybe TRBD1 (6 bases). V dropped 1 base and J dropped 8 bases, with 11 bases sitting between them. Germline lookup yields CDR1 LGHNA and CDR2 YNFKEQ. The CDR3 is 13 residues long. The CDR3 DNA reads as TGTGCCAGCAGCCAAGGGGTGGACAGCGAAGCTTTCTTT. Residues: CASSQGVDSEAFF.

J is TRBJ1-2 and V is TRBV5-1, with a possible D match to TRBD1 (6 bases). Germline V gives CDR1 SGHRS, CDR2 YFSETQ. This CDR3 has 16 amino acids. Trimming removed 7 bases from V and 5 bases from J, with 24 bases in between. The CDR3 bases are TGCGCCAGCGGGGACCCTCACAGGGATTTTATTTATGGCTACACCTTC. It specifies CASGDPHRDFIYGYTF. Filled out from reference TRBV5-1 and TRBJ1-2, the complete variable domain reads KAGVTQTPRYLIKTRGQQVTLSCSPISGHRSVSWYQQTPGQGLQFLFEYFSETQRNKGNFPGRFSGRQFSNSRSEMNVSTLELGDSALYLCASGDPHRDFIYGYTFGSGTRLTVV.

The V call is TRBV7-2, the J call TRBJ1-3, with D uncertain. CDR1 is SGHTA, CDR2 FQGNSA, per germline. The ends were cut back, 5 bases at V and 2 bases at J, with 16 bases in the middle. The CDR3 spans 16 residues. CDR3 DNA sequence: TGTGCCAGCAGCCAAAACTTACCGAGAACTGGAAACACCATATATTTT. Translation gives CASSQNLPRTGNTIYF.

This clone was seen just once. This chain connects TRBV15 to TRBJ1-5; maybe TRBD1 (6 bases). In germline, CDR1 is LNHNV, CDR2 YYDKDF (reference sequence). V was clipped by 1 base and J by 1 base, with 11 bases between them. CDR3 length equals 16 residues. The CDR3 sequence: CATSRGNQGSNQPQHF. CDR3 bases: TGTGCCACCAGCAGAGGCAACCAGGGGAGCAATCAGCCCCAGCATTTT.

This clone appeared once. The rearrangement uses TRBV5-1 and TRBJ1-2, with unresolved D. Germline loops: CDR1 SGHRS, CDR2 YFSETQ. CDR3 size: 16 residues. Trimming stripped 0 bases from V and 0 bases from J, with 12 bases between. The chain's CDR3 is CASSLAGLSANYGYTF. CDR3 bases: TGCGCCAGCAGCTTGGCCGGGTTATCAGCTAACTATGGCTACACCTTC.

The rearrangement joins TRBV27 to TRBJ2-3, with 10 bases lining up with TRBD2. V trimming: 2 bases; J trimming: 7 bases; junction bases outside the gene matches: 12. CDR1 and CDR2 (germline): MNHEY, SMNVEV (reference sequence). The CDR3 sequence is 17 residues long. The CDR3 DNA is TGTGCCAGCAGTTTAGCCGGAACTAGCGGGGCATGGTATACGCAGTATTTT. Translation gives CASSLAGTSGAWYTQYF.

The chain has TRBV9 and TRBJ2-3; TRBD2 might be the D (6 bases). The CDR3 has 15 amino acids. V dropped 4 bases and J dropped 0 bases, with 12 bases sitting between them. Germline CDR1 and CDR2: SGDLS and YYNGEE. The CDR3 loop reads CASSREWGSTDTQYF. CDR3 coding DNA: TGTGCCAGCAGCCGGGAGTGGGGGAGCACAGATACGCAGTATTTT.

The chain joins TRBV27 to TRBJ2-7, with D uncertain. V gave up 0 bases and J gave up 6 bases, with 15 bases separating them. This CDR3 has 15 residues. Germline V gives CDR1 MNHEY, CDR2 SMNVEV (reference sequence). CDR3 nucleotides: TGTGCCAGCAGTTTATCGATGGCCTCGACTGTCGAGCAGTACTTC. Residues: CASSLSMASTVEQYF.

CDR3 nucleotide sequence: TGTGCCAGCAGCGCGGACAGGATTCACTCTGGAAACACCATATATTTT. Amino acid sequence: CASSADRIHSGNTIYF. The rearrangement joins TRBV2 to TRBJ1-3; 7 nucleotides match TRBD1. The CDR3 sequence is 16 residues long. Germline CDR1 and CDR2: SNHLY and FYNNEI. Trimming took 6 bases from V and 0 from J; bases not matched to a gene: 8.

The J gene is TRBJ2-5, the V gene TRBV2; 11 bases fit TRBD1. The V gene end was trimmed by 9 bases and the J gene end by 4 bases; junction bases not matched to a gene: 16. Per the germline V gene, CDR1 is SNHLY and CDR2 is FYNNEI. This CDR3 has 17 amino acids. The CDR3 spells CARLDSRRTGGLETQYF. The CDR3 bases are TGTGCCAGACTAGACAGCAGGAGGACAGGGGGCCTAGAGACCCAGTACTTC. Drawing the rest from reference TRBV2 and TRBJ2-5, the complete variable domain is EPEVTQTPSHQVTQMGQEVILRCVPISNHLYFYWYRQILGQKVEFLVSFYNNEISEKSEIFDDQFSVERPDGSNFTLKIRSTKLEDSAMYFCARLDSRRTGGLETQYFGPGTRLLVL.

The CDR3 here is CASLPGQGSYNEQFF. For the CDR3, the DNA is TGCGCCAGCCTTCCGGGACAGGGGTCCTACAATGAGCAGTTCTTC. This rearrangement joins TRBV5-1 to TRBJ2-1; 10 nucleotides align to TRBD1. Per germline, CDR1 SGHRS and CDR2 YFSETQ. CDR3 length: 15 amino acids. With V trimmed by 7 bases and J by 1 base, 5 bases remained unmatched.

The CDR3 sequence: CASSTYLHRGEQFF. The CDR3 DNA reads as TGTGCCAGCAGTACCTACCTTCACCGGGGTGAGCAGTTCTTC. V and J are TRBV28 and TRBJ2-1; tentatively, D is TRBD2 (5 bases). Germline-derived CDR1 and CDR2 are MDHEN and SYDVKM. V lost 5 bases, J lost 9 bases, and 17 bases lay in between. CDR3 length equals 14 residues.

This chain links TRBV5-1 with TRBJ2-3; possibly TRBD1 for D (6 bases). The length of the CDR3 is 17 residues. V lost 3 bases, J lost 0 bases, and 17 bases lay in between. Germline lookup yields CDR1 SGHRS and CDR2 YFSETQ. CDR3 DNA: TGCGCCAGCAGCTGGTACTCAGGGGACACTAGCACAGATACGCAGTATTTT. It encodes CASSWYSGDTSTDTQYF.

The rearrangement joins TRBV28 to TRBJ1-3; D may be TRBD1 (5 bases). Germline V gene data show CDR1 as MDHEN and CDR2 as SYDVKM. The CDR3 is 15 amino acids. V shed 1 base and J shed 2 bases, with 9 bases lying between them. The CDR3 region is CASSLFVRAGNTIYF. CDR3 sequence (DNA): TGTGCCAGCAGTTTATTCGTCAGGGCTGGAAACACCATATATTTT.

This sequence joins TRBV18 and TRBJ1-3; TRBD1 aligns across 12 bases. CDR3 length: 20 amino acids. Germline CDR1 KGHSH, CDR2 LQKENI. The junction had 13 bases not matched to a gene; V was cut back by 2 bases and J by 2 bases. CDR3 protein: CASSPVVRDRGREAGNTIYF. In DNA form, the CDR3 reads TGTGCCAGCTCACCAGTGGTACGGGACAGGGGGCGCGAGGCTGGAAACACCATATATTTT. Full variable domain (missing parts from reference TRBV18 and TRBJ1-3): NAGVMQNPRHLVRRRGQEARLRCSPMKGHSHVYWYRQLPEEGLKFMVYLQKENIIDESGMPKERFSAEFPKEGPSILRIQQVVRGDSAAYFCASSPVVRDRGREAGNTIYFGEGSWLTVV.

This clone was observed a single time. The chain combines TRBV28 with TRBJ1-5; no clear D gene. The CDR3 loop spans 11 amino acids. V was trimmed by 7 bases and J by 2 bases, leaving 3 bases between them. The germline gives CDR1 MDHEN, CDR2 SYDVKM. Here the CDR3 reads CASTGNQPQHF. DNA of the CDR3: TGTGCCAGCACAGGCAATCAGCCCCAGCATTTT.

V usage is TRBV29-1 and J usage is TRBJ1-5; 9 nucleotides agree with TRBD1. The CDR3 loop spans 13 amino acids. Germline-derived CDR1 and CDR2 are SQVTM and ANQGSEA. The trim removed 6 bases at V and 6 bases at J, leaving 6 bases unmatched. The DNA of the CDR3 is TGCAGCGTGGCGGACAGGGGTGCTCAGCCCCAGCATTTT. It is translated as CSVADRGAQPQHF.